Here is one TCR beta chain with its context. The antigen is not known. TCRdb used MiXCR to reprocess the 5' RACE reads, holding one entry per CDR3 protein. The sample shows about 840,000 distinct CDR3 sequences, 12% of them seen only once. These data belong to a study of CD8 T cells in ankylosing spondylitis. The study, taken as a whole, reports: A motif in TCR beta, a set of several highly homologous variants, appeared characteristic of ankylosing spondylitis blood.

V lost 6 bases and J 5 bases, leaving 16 bases between the germline ends. Germline V CDR1 and CDR2: MNHEY, SMNVEV (reference sequence). The length of the CDR3 is 14 residues. This TCR derives from a male donor with ankylosing spondylitis. Sequencing input: blood, either unsorted or a sorted T cell fraction (not recorded which). The chain employs TRBV27 and TRBJ2-5; D is undetermined. The CDR3 sequence: CASRYRLGSETQYF. The CDR3, as DNA: TGTGCCAGCAGATACCGCCTGGGCAGTGAGACCCAGTACTTC.